The clone carrying this TCR beta chain was recorded a few times. This entry is derived from a study of beta chain features in type 1 diabetes. Study in general: Over all samples combined, some 110 million sorted cells were examined.

The CDR3 runs 14 residues. V lost 4 bases and J 0 bases, leaving 6 bases between the germline ends. Germline CDR1 LGHNA, CDR2 YSLEER. Blood was drawn once from each donor into heparinised tubes. The draws averaged approximately 110 mL. All of the isolated RNA was reverse transcribed, so expressed TCRB transcripts were sequenced. This table comes from immunoSEQ multiplex PCR, and its TCRdb copy is limited to in-frame clones, with some not included. The table lists 250,000 to 350,000 clones, 12% to 15% of them singletons. The chain combines TRBV4-3 with TRBJ2-2; no clear D. This sequence originates from a man younger than 40 in good health. What was sequenced was central memory CD4+ T cells from blood. DNA of the CDR3: TGCGCCAGCAGCCTCCGCGCGAACACCGGGGAGCTGTTTTTT. Protein: CASSLRANTGELFF.